This TCR beta chain was captured by sequencing in a study of HIV-infected patients and healthy controls. Across the study: Total CDR3 counts per chain did not differ significantly between patients and controls. Findings and limits, study-wide: Compared with controls, mean Gini indices were significantly raised in HIV-infected repertoires, possibly indicating oligoclonality. Mean usage of eight alpha and eight beta V genes differed significantly in HIV-infected patients versus controls. CMV-associated CDR3s mostly grew nonsignificantly during therapy, while HIV-associated CDR3s declined significantly.

In germline, CDR1 is DFQATT, CDR2 SNEGSKA (reference sequence). V lost 5 bases and J lost 7; bases outside the gene matches: 9. The length of the CDR3 is 14 residues. The repertoire came from unfractionated whole blood and reflected all unsorted peripheral T cells. This clonotype was seen ten or more times. Its matching antigen is unknown. Alpha and beta constant-region primers primed reverse transcription of around 500 ng RNA. Alpha and beta chain libraries were made separately by chain-specific third strand synthesis with multiplexing indices. TCRdb reprocessed the 5' RACE reads via MiXCR and lists one record per CDR3 protein. The table has 9,500 to 15,000 distinct CDR3 sequences, approximately 9.1% seen once.

This material consisted of blood, taken before antiretroviral therapy. The chain recombines TRBV20-1 with TRBJ2-1, with TRBD1 matching over 9 bases. This TCR came from an adult with HIV infection. The donor label of this sample is uncertain. The CDR3 region has the DNA TGCAGTGCTCTTCTCGGGACAGGGAGGAATGAGCAGTTCTTC. Protein product: CSALLGTGRNEQFF.